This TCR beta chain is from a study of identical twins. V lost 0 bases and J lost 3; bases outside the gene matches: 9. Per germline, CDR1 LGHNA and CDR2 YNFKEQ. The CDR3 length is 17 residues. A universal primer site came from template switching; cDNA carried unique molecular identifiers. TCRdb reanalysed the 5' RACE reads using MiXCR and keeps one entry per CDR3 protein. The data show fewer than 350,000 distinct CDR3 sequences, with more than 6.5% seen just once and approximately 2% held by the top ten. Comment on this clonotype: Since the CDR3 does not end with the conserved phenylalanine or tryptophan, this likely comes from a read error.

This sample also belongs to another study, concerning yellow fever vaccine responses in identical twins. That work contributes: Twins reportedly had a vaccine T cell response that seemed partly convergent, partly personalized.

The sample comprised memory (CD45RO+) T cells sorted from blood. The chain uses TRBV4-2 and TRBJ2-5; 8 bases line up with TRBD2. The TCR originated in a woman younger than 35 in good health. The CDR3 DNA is TGTGCCAGCAGCCAAGATGTAGCGGGGTCACTAAAAGAGACCCAGTACTAC. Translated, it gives CASSQDVAGSLKETQYY.